The present entry profiles one TCR beta chain with its context. TCRdb reprocessed the 5' RACE reads with MiXCR, giving one entry per CDR3 protein. This table holds under 60,000 distinct CDR3 sequences, less than 15% found once. V was trimmed by 4 bases and J by 7 bases, leaving 13 bases between them. CDR1 and CDR2 from the germline V gene are SGHTA and FQGNSA. The CDR3 has 13 residues. This specimen comes from a study of early T cells in non-severe SARS-CoV-2 infection. V and J are TRBV7-2 and TRBJ1-1, with a possible D match to TRBD1 (5 bases). The sample comprised whole blood. This receptor was obtained from an adult who was a healthcare worker with PCR-confirmed SARS-CoV-2 infection or an uninfected control (not recorded which). CDR3: CASSSTWGSEAFF. The DNA for the CDR3 is TGTGCCAGCAGCTCTACCTGGGGGAGTGAAGCTTTCTTT.